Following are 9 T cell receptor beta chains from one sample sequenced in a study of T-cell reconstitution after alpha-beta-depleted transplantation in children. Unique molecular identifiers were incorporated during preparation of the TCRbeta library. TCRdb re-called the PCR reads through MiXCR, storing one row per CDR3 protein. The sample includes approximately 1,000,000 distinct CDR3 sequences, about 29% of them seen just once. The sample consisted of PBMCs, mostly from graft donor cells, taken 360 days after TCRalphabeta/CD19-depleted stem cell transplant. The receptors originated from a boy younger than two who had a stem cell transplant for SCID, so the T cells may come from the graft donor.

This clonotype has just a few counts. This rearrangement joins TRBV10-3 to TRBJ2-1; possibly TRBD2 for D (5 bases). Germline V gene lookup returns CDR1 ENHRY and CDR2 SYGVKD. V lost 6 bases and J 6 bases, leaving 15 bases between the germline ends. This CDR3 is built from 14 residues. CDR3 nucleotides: TGTGCCATCAGACCGGGATTCGATCCCAATGAGCAGTTCTTC. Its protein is CAIRPGFDPNEQFF.

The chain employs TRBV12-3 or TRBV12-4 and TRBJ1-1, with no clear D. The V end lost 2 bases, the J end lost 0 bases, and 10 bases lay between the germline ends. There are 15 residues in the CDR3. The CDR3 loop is CASSLRIILNTEAFF. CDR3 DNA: TGTGCCAGCAGTTTAAGGATAATCCTGAACACTGAAGCTTTCTTT.

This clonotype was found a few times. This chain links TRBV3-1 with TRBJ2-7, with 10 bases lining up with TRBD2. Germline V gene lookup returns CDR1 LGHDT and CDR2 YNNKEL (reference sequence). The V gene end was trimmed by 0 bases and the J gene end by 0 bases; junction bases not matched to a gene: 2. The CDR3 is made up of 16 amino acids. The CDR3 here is CASSQESGGASYEQYF. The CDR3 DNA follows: TGTGCCAGCAGCCAAGAGAGCGGGGGGGCCTCCTACGAGCAGTACTTC.

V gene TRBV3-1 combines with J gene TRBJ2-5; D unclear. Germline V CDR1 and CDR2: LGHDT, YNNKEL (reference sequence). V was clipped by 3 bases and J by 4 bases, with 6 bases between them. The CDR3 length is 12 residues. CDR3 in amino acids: CASSHFLETQYF. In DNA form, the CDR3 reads TGTGCCAGCAGCCACTTTCTAGAGACCCAGTACTTC.

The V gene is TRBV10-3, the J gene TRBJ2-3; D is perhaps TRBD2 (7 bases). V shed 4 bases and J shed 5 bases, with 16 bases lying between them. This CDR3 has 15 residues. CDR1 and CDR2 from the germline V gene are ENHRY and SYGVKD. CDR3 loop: CAISVTGGRQDTQYF. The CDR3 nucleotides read TGTGCCATCAGTGTGACCGGGGGGCGACAAGATACGCAGTATTTT.

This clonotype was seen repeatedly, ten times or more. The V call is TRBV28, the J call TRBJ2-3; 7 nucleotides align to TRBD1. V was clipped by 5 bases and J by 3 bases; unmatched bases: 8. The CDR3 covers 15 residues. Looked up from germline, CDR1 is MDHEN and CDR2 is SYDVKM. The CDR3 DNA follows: TGTGCCAGCAGTCGTAGGGGGCGCGGAACAGATACGCAGTATTTT. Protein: CASSRRGRGTDTQYF.

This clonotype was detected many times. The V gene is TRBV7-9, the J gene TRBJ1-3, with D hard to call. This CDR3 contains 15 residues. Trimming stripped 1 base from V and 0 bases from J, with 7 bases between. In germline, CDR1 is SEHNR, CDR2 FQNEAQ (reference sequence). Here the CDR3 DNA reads TGTGCCAGCAGCTTAGTTGGGGACTCTGGAAACACCATATATTTT. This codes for CASSLVGDSGNTIYF.

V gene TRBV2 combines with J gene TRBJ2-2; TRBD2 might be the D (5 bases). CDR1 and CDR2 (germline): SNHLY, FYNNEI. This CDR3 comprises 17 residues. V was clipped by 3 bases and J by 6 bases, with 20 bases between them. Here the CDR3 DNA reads TGTGCCAGCAGTGAGGGAGACCCGGGGTCTTCGGCCGGGGAGCTGTTTTTT. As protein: CASSEGDPGSSAGELFF. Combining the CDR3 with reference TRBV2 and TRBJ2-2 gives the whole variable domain EPEVTQTPSHQVTQMGQEVILRCVPISNHLYFYWYRQILGQKVEFLVSFYNNEISEKSEIFDDQFSVERPDGSNFTLKIRSTKLEDSAMYFCASSEGDPGSSAGELFFGEGSRLTVL.

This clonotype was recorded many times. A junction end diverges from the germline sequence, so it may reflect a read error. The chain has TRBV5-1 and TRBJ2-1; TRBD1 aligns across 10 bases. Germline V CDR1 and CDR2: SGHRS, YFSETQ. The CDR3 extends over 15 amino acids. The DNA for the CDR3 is TGTGCCAGCAGTCCCGGGACAGGGGCCTACAATGAGCAGTTCTTC. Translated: CASSPGTGAYNEQFF.